A selection of T cell receptor beta chains follows, all from one sample in a study of patients and donors after allogeneic stem cell transplantation. TCRdb reprocessed the RT-PCR reads via MiXCR and lists one record per CDR3 protein. The sample yields approximately 150,000 distinct CDR3 sequences, 24% seen once. The sample was blood, either unsorted or a sorted T cell fraction (not recorded which). The source of these receptors is a human donor who was either an allogeneic HSCT recipient or a stem cell or donor lymphocyte infusion donor (not recorded which). It is not recorded whose cells these are; they may come from a transplant donor. Both conserved end residues are part of each CDR3. D genes are given only for firm matches. Expanded clones are given a class, and other clones once, few, many or no size at all.

V	size	D	J	CDR3	DNA
TRBV10-3	many	NA	TRBJ1-5	CAISGTANQPQHF	TGTGCCATCAGCGGGACGGCTAATCAGCCCCAGCATTTT
TRBV7-9	NA	NA	TRBJ2-7	CASSSSGQSYEQYF	TGTGCCAGCAGCTCCTCGGGCCAGTCCTACGAGCAGTACTTC
TRBV20-1	many	NA	TRBJ1-1	CSATDRKGPNTEAFF	TGCAGTGCTACAGACAGGAAGGGCCCGAACACTGAAGCTTTCTTT
TRBV3-1	NA	TRBD1	TRBJ1-2	CASSPLGTDGYTF	TGTGCCAGCAGCCCTCTTGGGACAGATGGCTACACCTTC
TRBV12-3/TRBV12-4	few	TRBD1	TRBJ2-7	CASSSGTGVLPYEQYF	TGTGCCAGCAGTTCCGGGACAGGGGTCCTGCCCTACGAGCAGTACTTC
TRBV5-1	NA	NA	TRBJ2-3	CASSLGLTNKGADTQYF	TGCGCCAGCAGCCTCGGACTAACAAACAAAGGGGCAGATACGCAGTATTTT
TRBV5-1	once	NA	TRBJ2-3	CASSITRAKDTQYF	TGCGCCAGCAGCATAACAAGAGCCAAAGATACGCAGTATTTT
TRBV6-1	NA	TRBD1	TRBJ2-7	CASSDGQGTYEQYF	TGTGCCAGCAGTGACGGACAGGGGACCTACGAGCAGTACTTC
TRBV12-3/TRBV12-4	NA	NA	TRBJ1-2	CASILAGGYGYTF	TGTGCCAGCATTTTAGCCGGGGGCTATGGCTACACCTTC
TRBV6-5	NA	TRBD1	TRBJ2-5	CASRDRERQETQYF	TGTGCCAGCAGGGACAGGGAGCGGCAAGAGACCCAGTACTTC
TRBV7-9	NA	TRBD1	TRBJ1-4	CASSPQTGWGEKLFF	TGTGCCAGCAGCCCTCAGACAGGGTGGGGTGAAAAACTGTTTTTT
TRBV5-1	few	NA	TRBJ2-5	CASSLGYTDTLQETQYF	TGCGCCAGCAGCTTGGGATATACCGATACCCTACAAGAGACCCAGTACTTC
TRBV7-2	many	NA	TRBJ1-1	CASSLGGRGAFF	TGTGCCAGCAGCTTAGGGGGACGCGGGGCTTTCTTT
TRBV12-3/TRBV12-4	few	TRBD1	TRBJ1-4	CASRFDRGLNEKLFF	TGTGCCAGCAGGTTCGACAGGGGGCTGAATGAAAAACTGTTTTTT
TRBV7-9	NA	NA	TRBJ1-3	CASSPARRQRSGNTIYF	TGTGCCAGCAGCCCAGCCCGCAGACAGCGCTCTGGAAACACCATATATTTT
TRBV6-5	NA	NA	TRBJ2-1	CASSQDLAGNEQFF	TGTGCCAGCAGCCAGGACCTTGCGGGCAATGAGCAGTTCTTC
TRBV9	few	NA	TRBJ1-1	CASSVWGDMNTEAFF	TGTGCCAGCAGCGTATGGGGGGACATGAACACTGAAGCTTTCTTT
TRBV7-9	NA	NA	TRBJ2-7	CASTLAPYEQYF	TGTGCCAGCACTCTAGCCCCCTACGAGCAGTACTTC
TRBV6-5	few	NA	TRBJ1-2	CASSYSEGVGYTF	TGTGCCAGCAGTTACTCAGAAGGGGTTGGCTACACCTTC
TRBV29-1	NA	TRBD1	TRBJ1-5	CSVWTGGGQPQHF	TGCAGCGTTTGGACAGGGGGTGGTCAGCCCCAGCATTTT
TRBV5-1	NA	NA	TRBJ1-2	CASSFGDGGYTF	TGCGCCAGCAGCTTTGGGGACGGCGGCTACACCTTC
TRBV7-3	NA	NA	TRBJ2-1	CASSSGPEPNEQFF	TGTGCCAGCAGCTCTGGACCGGAACCCAATGAGCAGTTCTTC
TRBV12-3/TRBV12-4	NA	TRBD1	TRBJ1-1	CASSLDRAVTEAFF	TGTGCCAGCAGTTTGGACAGGGCCGTTACTGAAGCTTTCTTT
TRBV2	NA	NA	TRBJ1-6	CASSFAGSPLHF	TGTGCCAGCAGTTTTGCAGGCTCACCCCTCCACTTT
TRBV10-3	NA	TRBD1	TRBJ2-5	CAISGFGTGPGETQYF	TGTGCCATCAGTGGGTTTGGGACAGGGCCGGGGGAGACCCAGTACTTC
TRBV6-5	many	NA	TRBJ1-5	CASRSRDNQPQHF	TGTGCCAGCAGATCCCGGGACAATCAGCCCCAGCATTTT
TRBV20-1	NA	TRBD1	TRBJ1-1	CSARDGTGIIMNTEAFF	TGCAGTGCTAGAGATGGGACAGGGATTATCATGAACACTGAAGCTTTCTTT
TRBV10-3	NA	NA	TRBJ1-5	CAISGGQGDQPQHF	TGTGCCATCAGTGGGGGTCAGGGAGATCAGCCCCAGCATTTT
TRBV5-1	NA	TRBD1	TRBJ2-5	CASSIRTGKGETQYF	TGCGCCAGCAGCATAAGGACAGGGAAGGGAGAGACCCAGTACTTC
TRBV6-6	few	NA	TRBJ2-5	CASEETQYF	TGTGCCAGCGAAGAGACCCAGTACTTC
TRBV12-3/TRBV12-4	NA	NA	TRBJ2-3	CASRGPAGRTDTQYF	TGTGCCAGCAGGGGTCCCGCGGGACGGACAGATACGCAGTATTTT
TRBV7-3	NA	NA	TRBJ2-1	CASSLKYPNEQFF	TGTGCCAGCAGCTTAAAATACCCGAATGAGCAGTTCTTC